The source of this TCR beta chain is a study of blood T cell repertoires in COVID-19. On the study more broadly: The United States, Italy and Spain supplied acute and convalescent COVID-19 samples. Sample material is recorded as cDNA or gDNA derived from T cells, B-cell-depleted T cells, or PBMCs.

Original analysis: By means of reference gene primer amplification, nucleated cell counts were estimated. Assay: immunoSEQ multiplex PCR; the TCRdb copy retains only in-frame clones and omits some. D and trimming were read from the DNA, whereas the V and J calls and clone size are those reported in that table. The sample holds some 99,000 clones, 75% to 85% seen once. Germline CDR1 reads SGHNT; CDR2 reads YYREEE (reference sequence). The CDR3 runs 11 residues. Trimming pared 3 bases from V and 7 bases from J, leaving 4 bases between. Sequencing input: peripheral blood. The receptor was isolated from an older man with acute or convalescent COVID-19. V usage is TRBV5-4 and J usage is TRBJ2-2; no firm D call. CDR3 region: CASSSVGELFF. CDR3 sequence (DNA): TGTGCCAGCAGCTCTGTCGGGGAGCTGTTTTTT.